One and the same sample provided the 8 T cell receptor beta chains below, sequenced in a study of vaccination and CD4 T cells after COVID-19. The Oncomine TCR Beta short-read assay generated sequence data from the DNA of cultured CD4+ T cells. TCRdb ran MiXCR on the PCR reads and lists one entry per CDR3 protein. Seen here are approximately 18,000 distinct CDR3 sequences, roughly 50% observed once, and the top ten hold about 3%. Treatment of the sample: approximately 11-day PBMC culture with coronavirus spike peptide pools or control peptides (ViraFEST assay). These receptors have no known antigen. Source: CD4+ T cells from blood, cultured in vitro, taken after SARS-CoV-2 vaccination. These receptor sequences come from a human donor who had recovered from COVID-19.

V usage is TRBV15 and J usage is TRBJ2-2; weak D call: TRBD1 (5 bases). The CDR3 loop spans 14 amino acids. CDR1 is LNHNV and CDR2 is YYDKDF in the germline V gene (reference sequence). Trimming stripped 3 bases from V and 2 bases from J, with 7 bases between. The CDR3 DNA reads as TGTGCCACCAGCAGTCAGGGTAACACCGGGGAGCTGTTTTTT. Translating gives CATSSQGNTGELFF.

The chain is built from TRBV29-1 and TRBJ2-1; D is undetermined. Germline-derived CDR1 and CDR2 are SQVTM and ANQGSEA. V was clipped by 7 bases and J by 8 bases, with 15 bases between them. The CDR3 has 12 residues. The CDR3 DNA reads as TGCAGCGGGGGTATAGGCCAGCATGAGCAGTTCTTC. Translation: CSGGIGQHEQFF.

The sample holds one count of this clonotype. This chain uses TRBV28 with TRBJ1-5, with D perhaps matching TRBD1 (5 bases). V was pared by 5 bases and J by 2 bases, with 16 bases between. The CDR3 has 16 residues. From germline, CDR1 is MDHEN and CDR2 SYDVKM. CDR3 DNA sequence: TGTGCCAGCAGTAAATCGGGATCGGGGCGCAATCAGCCCCAGCATTTT. This sequence encodes CASSKSGSGRNQPQHF.

The V call is TRBV18, the J call TRBJ1-1, with a weak D call TRBD1 (6 bases). The CDR3 has 15 amino acids. V was clipped by 3 bases and J by 5 bases, with 16 bases between them. The germline V gene encodes CDR1 KGHSH and CDR2 LQKENI. In nucleotides, the CDR3 is TGTGCCAGCTCACCCGAGGACAGTGCGATAACTGAAGCTTTCTTT. Translating gives CASSPEDSAITEAFF.

A note on this clonotype: The junction departs from germline at one end; a sequencing error may be responsible. The V gene is TRBV24-1, the J gene TRBJ2-2; TRBD2 might be the D (5 bases). The germline CDR1 and CDR2 sequences are KGHDR and SFDVKD. CDR3 size: 14 residues. The CDR3 region is CATSDPVRGGQLFF. The CDR3 nucleotides read TGTGCCACCAGTGACCCCGTGCGTGGCGGGCAGCTGTTTTTT.

The chain couples TRBV20-1 to TRBJ2-5; no clear D. V gave up 1 base and J gave up 4 bases, with 7 bases separating them. The CDR3 consists of 12 residues. Per germline, CDR1 DFQATT and CDR2 SNEGSKA (reference sequence). The CDR3 spells CSARGISETQYF. Here the CDR3 DNA reads TGCAGTGCTAGAGGGATCTCAGAGACCCAGTACTTC.

This rearrangement joins TRBV27 to TRBJ2-6, with D perhaps TRBD1 (6 bases). The CDR3 has 15 residues. V dropped 6 bases and J dropped 2 bases, with 11 bases sitting between them. From germline, CDR1 is MNHEY and CDR2 SMNVEV (reference sequence). The CDR3 here is CASRPRGAGANVLTF. In DNA form, the CDR3 reads TGTGCCAGCAGACCCAGGGGTGCTGGGGCCAACGTCCTGACTTTC.

In this sample, this clonotype turned up once. The chain couples TRBV16 to TRBJ1-2; tentatively, D is TRBD1 (5 bases). Per the germline V gene, CDR1 is KGHSY and CDR2 is FQNENV. This CDR3 is 16 amino acids long. The V and J ends lost 0 bases and 2 bases respectively, with 13 bases between them. The CDR3 loop reads CASSQSIREGNYGYTF. Here the CDR3 DNA reads TGTGCCAGCAGCCAATCTATCAGGGAGGGCAACTATGGCTACACCTTC.